The entry that follows covers one T cell receptor beta chain sequence. What this receptor recognizes is not known. Per-base quality was not reported, and no clone a single base away is much larger than it. The sample is drawn from a study of CD4 T cells in relation to SARS-CoV-2 and coronaviruses (dated by TCRdb to the early 2020s). In terms of the full investigation: In the ViraFEST assay, PBMCs were grown with antigen for around nine days, and TCR beta CDR3s were then sequenced to identify antigen-specific clonal expansions. An HIV-1 Nef peptide pool or a no-peptide culture served as the negative reference condition. HLA restriction was mapped for shared crossreactive spike epitopes using patient-derived lymphoblastoid cell lines. At the level of individual TCR clonotypes, the study measured memory CD4+ T cell crossreactivity between SARS-CoV-2 spike protein and common cold coronavirus spike proteins. Samples from a few pre-COVID donors and the naive versus memory experiments were sequenced with the Adaptive Biotechnologies TCR-sequencing kit; other data were Illumina-based. For other donors in the study, expansion assays were sequenced with a different, Illumina-based TCR-beta assay. What the work shows at the level of the full study, not this receptor alone: Pre-pandemic and post-infection samples were not both contributed by any donor, so tracing of the source of pre-existing responses was limited. Crossreactivity analysis was centred on spike protein, so crossreactivity against other viral proteins was not assessed. About 65% of donors had memory CD4+ clonotypes that crossrecognized SARS-CoV-2 and at least one common cold coronavirus spike. Compared with monoreactive clones, crossreactive clones had significantly weaker SARS-CoV-2-driven expansion, a result consistent with antigenic imprinting. Small numbers of patients and of tested TCRs limited the study.

Counted from cysteine to phenylalanine, this CDR3 has 12 amino acids. Only the CDR3 part of the read is kept: 36 bases, read in frame from the first base. V is trimmed back by 6 bases and J by 4 bases, and the junction contains 1 base that no gene match accounts for. Preparation of the library involved the immunoSEQ multiplex PCR assay. In the paper's pipeline: During preprocessing, nonproductive sequences were removed, as were CDR3s that did not start with C, did not end with F or W, or were shorter than 7 amino acids. The MANAFEST web app identified antigen-specific clonotypes based on expansion compared with the reference and other culture wells. A clone was considered positive if the clone showed significant expansion compared with the reference culture in 2 of 3 replicate wells at an FDR below 0.05. A further requirement for positive clones was significant expansion compared with all other tandem wells, along with an odds ratio above 5. CDR3 homology was measured as pairwise Levenshtein distance, computed with the stringdist R package after trimming three terminal residues from each end. The immuneACCESS repertoire file appears here via TCRdb, limited to in-frame rearrangements. These files lack a portion of the clones; in checked studies, under half of the deficit traces to unresolved V genes, and the cause of the others is not known. That table gives V, J and clone size, and the DNA gave D and trimming. In this sample the table shows approximately 20,000 clones, 74% of which occur a single time. The ten largest clones represent around an eighth of the sample.

CD4+ T cells from unexposed donors were collected before the COVID-19 pandemic (2011-2018). The EasySep CD4+ T cell isolation kit was used to isolate CD4+ T cells once the cultures had run for nine to eleven days. As cell number allowed, CD4+ T cells from unexposed donors were tested for reactivity to SARS-CoV-2 S and N and to four common cold coronavirus spike pools. PBMCs were cultured at approximately 2 million per well in IMDM supplemented with around 5.1% human AB serum and 9 to 10 IU/ml IL-2. Half of the culture medium was replaced with fresh IL-2-containing medium on days 3 and 7. In general, triplicate replicate wells were used for every peptide culture condition. The leukapheresis product for the unexposed donors was obtained through commercial purchase. PBMCs were isolated from leukapheresis product or whole blood by Ficoll-Paque PLUS gradient centrifugation. PBMCs were either cryopreserved at -140 degrees C or used fresh in the expansion assay. The QIAamp Micro DNA Kit was used to extract genomic DNA from the CD4+ T cells.

The source of this sequence is a human donor in good health. The chain joins TRBV12-3 or TRBV12-4 to TRBJ1-1; 8 central nucleotides agree with TRBD1. The specimen was CD4+ T cells from PBMCs, cultured in vitro. CDR3 loop: CASRGTGTEAFF. The DNA reads TGTGCCAGCAGAGGGACAGGCACTGAAGCTTTCTTT.